This T cell receptor beta chain was sequenced for a study of blood T cell repertoires in COVID-19. This CDR3 is built from 16 residues. The germline CDR1 and CDR2 sequences are MNHEY and SVGAGI. V trimming: 2 bases; J trimming: 3 bases; junction bases outside the gene matches: 8. In the original processing: Reference gene primers were amplified, and this amplification served to estimate nucleated cell counts. Clones were sequenced by immunoSEQ multiplex PCR, and TCRdb holds only the in-frame ones, with some missing. For V, J and clone size, that table is used; D and trimming come from the DNA. The sample records roughly 140,000 clones, 79% being singletons.

This TCR was sampled from a man aged 45 to 65 with active or convalescent COVID-19. The chain couples TRBV6-5 to TRBJ2-3, with 7 bases lining up with TRBD2. Sequencing was carried out using peripheral blood. The CDR3 region is CASSYQTGRSTDTQYF. Here the CDR3 DNA reads TGTGCCAGCAGTTACCAAACCGGGAGGTCTACAGATACGCAGTATTTT.